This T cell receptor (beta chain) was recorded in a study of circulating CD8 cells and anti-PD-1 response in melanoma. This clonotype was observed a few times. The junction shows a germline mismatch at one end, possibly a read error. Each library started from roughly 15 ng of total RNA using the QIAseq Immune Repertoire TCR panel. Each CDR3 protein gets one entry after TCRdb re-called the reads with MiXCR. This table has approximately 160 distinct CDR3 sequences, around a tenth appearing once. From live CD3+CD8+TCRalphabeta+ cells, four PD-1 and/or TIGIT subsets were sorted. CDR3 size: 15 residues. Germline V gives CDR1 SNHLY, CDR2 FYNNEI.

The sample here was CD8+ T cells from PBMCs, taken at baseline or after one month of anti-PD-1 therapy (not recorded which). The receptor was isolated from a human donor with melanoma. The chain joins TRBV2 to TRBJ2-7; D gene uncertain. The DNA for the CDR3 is TGTGCCAGCAGTGATCCTAGATCCCTCCCTTACGAGCAATACTTC. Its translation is CASSDPRSLPYEQYF.